What follows describes a single TCR beta chain. Followed over time, Seattle patients had been enrolled while infection was active. The sample belongs to a study of blood T cell repertoires in COVID-19. About the study: T cells, B-cell-depleted T cells, or PBMCs provided the cDNA or gDNA that served as material.

Source study methods: Amplification with reference gene primers provided the estimates of nucleated cell counts. Clones were read by immunoSEQ multiplex PCR, and TCRdb kept only the in-frame ones, dropping some. That table gives V, J and clone size, and the DNA gave D and trimming. Found here are almost 300,000 clones, over 85% of them singletons; the top ten hold around 10%. CDR1 is MNHEY and CDR2 is SMNVEV in the germline V gene (reference sequence). Trimming removed 6 bases from V and 2 bases from J; junction bases left unmatched: 2. There are 15 residues in the CDR3. The TCR comes from a woman aged 25 to 39 with COVID-19, enrolled during active disease. What was sequenced was peripheral blood. The chain is built from TRBV27 and TRBJ2-3; TRBD2 agrees at 13 bases. In nucleotides, the CDR3 is TGTGCCAGCAGGGGACTAGCGGGAAACACAGATACGCAGTATTTT. This codes for CASRGLAGNTDTQYF.